This T cell receptor beta chain was obtained from a study of read filtering for tumor transcriptome and immune sequencing. This CDR3 has 14 amino acids. The V gene lost 1 base and the J gene lost 4 bases, with 10 bases spanning the gap. Germline CDR1 is SNHLY and CDR2 is FYNNEI. This clonotype was picked up many times. From 300 to 450 ng of RNA, a library with molecular barcoded alpha/delta and beta/gamma adaptors was made. Via MiXCR, TCRdb re-called the reads, giving one row per CDR3 protein. The sample lists fewer than 35,000 distinct CDR3 sequences, roughly 20% occurring once. Sequenced material: a population of CD138-negative cells sorted from bone marrow. The V call is TRBV2, the J call TRBJ1-2; TRBD1 is a possible D gene (5 bases). This receptor was taken from a donor over 35 with multiple myeloma. The CDR3 DNA reads as TGTGCCAGCAGTGAAGAGGGGAGCTTCTATGGCTACACCTTC. Protein sequence: CASSEEGSFYGYTF.